The T cell receptor (beta chain) described here comes from a study of shared clonotypes between healthy human individuals. Whole-study context: Serving as donors were two women and three men, whose ages spanned 18 to 49.

This CDR3 has 13 residues. In germline, CDR1 is SQVTM, CDR2 ANQGSEA. Trimming at V came to 7 bases and at J to 5 bases, leaving 9 bases not matched to a gene. Using immunoSEQ multiplex PCR, the repertoire was profiled, and TCRdb retains in-frame clones only, with some absent. The sample includes millions of clones, roughly 91% of them seen just once. It was CD45RO-negative cells, positively selected for CCR7, that made up naive CD8 cells, with terminally differentiated effector memory CD45RA+ cells excluded. The sequencing sample was made of naive CD8+ T cells from PBMCs. The sequence derives from a man aged 18 to 29 in good health. Some clones in this sample may be carry-over from other donors' samples. The rearrangement links TRBV29-1 to TRBJ2-5; 8 bases align to TRBD1. CDR3 nucleotide sequence: TGCAGCGCCGACAGGGGTAATGGGGAGACCCAGTACTTC. Protein sequence: CSADRGNGETQYF.